This T cell receptor beta chain was sequenced during a study of a mutant IDH1 vaccine in newly diagnosed glioma. Concerning this clone: What it binds is unknown.

The table came from immunoSEQ multiplex PCR; TCRdb's copy has only in-frame clones and leaves some out. The sample shows tens of thousands of clones, 80% to 90% of them seen only once. Described time point: week 35, safety follow-up. In the vaccine, a single dose held 300 ug of the mutant IDH1 20-mer peptide, along with topical imiquimod. This clonotype originated in a man between 35 and 55 years old with glioma. Sequencing was performed on PBMCs, taken from a glioma patient whose treatment included an IDH1 peptide vaccine.

The CDR3 coding sequence is TGTGCCAGCTCGAAGATTGACAGTATGAACACTGAAGCTTTCTTT. This codes for CASSKIDSMNTEAFF. This chain uses TRBV18 with TRBJ1-1, with D tentatively TRBD1 (5 bases). Trimming left V 6 bases short and J 0 bases short, with 14 bases between. CDR3 length: 15 amino acids. Germline V gene data show CDR1 as KGHSH and CDR2 as LQKENI.